A selection of T cell receptor beta chains follows, all from one sample in a study of blood T cell repertoires in COVID-19. Only in-frame clones appear in the TCRdb table, and some are missing; sequencing was by immunoSEQ multiplex PCR. The data show about 170,000 clones, 70% to 80% seen once. The specimen was PBMCs or T cells enriched from blood (not recorded which). Receptors were obtained from a woman in her seventies in a cohort exposed to, infected with or recovered from COVID-19 (not recorded which). The CDR3 runs from the conserved cysteine through the conserved F or W. A D gene is named only where the DNA matches it firmly. Clone size appears in some rows only: once, few, many, or a class for an expanded clone.

CDR3	DNA	size	D	V	J
CASSFRAGYEQYF	TGTGCCAGCAGTTTCAGGGCTGGGTACGAGCAGTACTTC	-	-	TRBV12-3/TRBV12-4	TRBJ2-7
CASSFPAGGSTGELFF	TGTGCCAGCAGCTTCCCAGCGGGAGGAAGCACCGGGGAGCTGTTTTTT	-	TRBD2	TRBV28	TRBJ2-2
CASRDSSSYEQYF	TGTGCCAGCAGGGACTCCAGCTCCTACGAGCAGTACTTC	-	-	TRBV28	TRBJ2-7
CASSPWDRGNEKLFF	TGTGCCAGCAGCCCGTGGGACAGGGGAAATGAAAAACTGTTTTTT	-	TRBD1	TRBV7-9	TRBJ1-4
CASSRGQANEQYF	TGTGCCAGCAGCCGGGGACAGGCAAACGAGCAGTACTTC	-	TRBD1	TRBV28	TRBJ2-7
CASSPGTANEKLFF	TGTGCCAGCTCCCCCGGGACTGCTAATGAAAAACTGTTTTTT	-	-	TRBV18	TRBJ1-4
CASSISLASYNEQFF	TGTGCCAGTAGTATTTCCCTAGCGTCCTACAATGAGCAGTTCTTC	-	-	TRBV19	TRBJ2-1
CASSFGVNEQYF	TGTGCCAGCAGCTTCGGGGTCAACGAGCAGTACTTC	-	-	TRBV13	TRBJ2-7
CASSLDGLSNTEAFF	TGCGCCAGCAGCTTGGACGGTCTTTCGAACACTGAAGCTTTCTTT	-	-	TRBV5-1	TRBJ1-1
CASSLRGGTSGIQNNEQFF	TGTGCCAGCAGCTTACGGGGTGGCACTAGCGGGATCCAGAACAATGAGCAGTTCTTC	-	TRBD2	TRBV7-2	TRBJ2-1
CAISVGSGGSYEQYF	TGTGCCATCAGTGTAGGTAGCGGGGGTTCCTACGAGCAGTACTTC	few	TRBD2	TRBV10-3	TRBJ2-7
CASSQQRNSGYTF	TGTGCCAGCAGTCAACAGAGAAATAGTGGCTACACCTTC	-	-	TRBV28	TRBJ1-2
CAGRASANTGELFF	TGCGCCGGGAGAGCTAGCGCGAACACCGGGGAGCTGTTTTTT	-	-	TRBV5-1	TRBJ2-2
CASSLGQGLNYGYTF	TGCGCCAGCAGCTTGGGACAGGGGTTGAACTATGGCTACACCTTC	-	TRBD1	TRBV5-1	TRBJ1-2
CASTTWTAGNTEAFF	TGTGCCAGCACCACTTGGACAGCCGGGAACACTGAAGCTTTCTTT	-	-	TRBV27	TRBJ1-1
CASSFGTSGRVSYNEQFF	TGCGCCAGCAGCTTCGGGACTAGCGGGAGGGTTTCCTACAATGAGCAGTTCTTC	-	TRBD2	TRBV5-1	TRBJ2-1
CASSLQDSSPLHF	TGTGCCAGCAGCCTCCAGGACTCTTCACCCCTCCACTTT	-	-	TRBV11-2	TRBJ1-6
CASGPKYSLTSGKSAFYNEQFF	TGTGCCAGCGGGCCGAAGTATAGTTTGACTAGCGGGAAATCCGCATTCTACAATGAGCAGTTCTTC	-	TRBD2	TRBV28	TRBJ2-1
CASTRYNEQFF	TGTGCCAGCACTCGGTACAATGAGCAGTTCTTC	-	-	TRBV28	TRBJ2-1
CASSSWEVGNTEAFF	TGTGCCAGCAGTTCCTGGGAGGTGGGCAACACTGAAGCTTTCTTT	few	-	TRBV28	TRBJ1-1
CSARGLAGGGAREFF	TGCAGCGCCCGAGGACTAGCGGGAGGAGGGGCTCGGGAGTTCTTC	-	TRBD2	TRBV29-1	TRBJ2-1
CASSFGGTIGRSEQFF	TGTGCCAGCAGTTTCGGCGGGACTATCGGGAGGAGTGAGCAGTTCTTC	-	TRBD2	TRBV28	TRBJ2-1
CASSFRDRDEQFF	TGTGCCAGCAGCTTCCGAGACAGGGATGAGCAGTTCTTC	once	TRBD1	TRBV5-5	TRBJ2-1
CSAHLGGNTIYF	TGCAGTGCACACCTAGGTGGAAACACCATATATTTT	once	-	TRBV29-1	TRBJ1-3
CATSGQGNTEAFF	TGTGCCACTTCAGGGCAGGGCAACACTGAAGCTTTCTTT	-	-	TRBV24-1	TRBJ1-1
CASTPLAGATDTQYF	TGTGCCAGCACGCCCCTAGCGGGAGCGACGGATACGCAGTATTTT	few	TRBD2	TRBV6-5	TRBJ2-3
CASSQGPGQGNGYTF	TGCGCCAGCAGCCAAGGACCGGGACAAGGAAACGGCTACACCTTC	-	-	TRBV4-3	TRBJ1-2
CASSDDRGKDWEKLFF	TGTGCCAGCAGCGACGACAGGGGCAAAGATTGGGAAAAACTGTTTTTT	-	TRBD1	TRBV5-8	TRBJ1-4